The rows below give T cell receptor beta chains drawn from one sample of a study of OX40 agonist ivuxolimab in advanced cancers. Generated by immunoSEQ multiplex PCR, the TCRdb table keeps only in-frame clones and is missing some. The table has about 28,000 clones, roughly 87% seen once. The material was CD4+ or CD8+ T cells sorted from blood, obtained in a trial of the OX40 agonist ivuxolimab. The receptors derive from an adult with an advanced solid tumor such as melanoma, head and neck, liver or kidney cancer. The CDR3 runs from the conserved cysteine through the conserved F or W. A D gene is named only where the DNA matches it firmly. Clone size appears in some rows only: once, few, many, or a class for an expanded clone.

- | - | TRBJ2-5 | TRBV4-2 | TGTGCCAGCAGCCAAGATCAGGTCCTGGGTTGGGGAGAGACCCAGTACTTC | CASSQDQVLGWGETQYF
- | - | TRBJ2-7 | TRBV5-5 | TGTGCCAGCAGCTTGGGGGGCGTGCAGGAGTACTTC | CASSLGGVQEYF
TRBD2 | - | TRBJ2-1 | TRBV9 | TGTGCCAGCAGCATTAGCGGGAGGGCCAACTATGAGCAGTTCTTC | CASSISGRANYEQFF
TRBD2 | - | TRBJ2-1 | TRBV9 | TGTGCCAGCAGCGTAGTCTTCAGCGGGAGAGACGTCGAGCAGTTCTTC | CASSVVFSGRDVEQFF
TRBD1 | - | TRBJ2-2 | TRBV2 | TGTGCCAGCAGCCTCCCGTTGGACAGGGCTAAGAACACCGGGGAGCTGTTTTTT | CASSLPLDRAKNTGELFF
- | - | TRBJ2-6 | TRBV7-9 | TGTGCCAGCAGGGTCGGTAGGGCCAACGTCCTGACTTTC | CASRVGRANVLTF
TRBD2 | - | TRBJ2-1 | TRBV29-1 | TGCAGCGTTGAAGGTAGCGGGAGTTCTAATGAGCAGTTCTTC | CSVEGSGSSNEQFF
- | - | TRBJ2-1 | TRBV13 | TGTGCCAGCAGCTTAGTAGCGAACTCCTACAATGAGCAGTTCTTC | CASSLVANSYNEQFF
- | - | TRBJ1-5 | TRBV19 | TGTGCCAGTAGTAAAGTCGGGGAGGGGATAAGGCCCCAGCATTTT | CASSKVGEGIRPQHF
- | medium-sized | TRBJ2-7 | TRBV11-2 | TGTGCCAGCAGCTTTGCAGGAGGAACCGAGCAGTACTTC | CASSFAGGTEQYF
TRBD2 | - | TRBJ2-1 | TRBV11-2 | TGTGCCAGCAGCCTCCTATTTGGGGGGGATGAGCAGTTCTTC | CASSLLFGGDEQFF
- | - | TRBJ2-7 | TRBV7-9 | TGTGCCAGCAGCTTAGTGGGGGTTAGGCGTAACGAGCAGTACTTC | CASSLVGVRRNEQYF
- | - | TRBJ2-1 | TRBV5-1 | TGCGCCAGCAGCTTGGAGGTCAATGAGCAGTTCTTC | CASSLEVNEQFF
- | - | TRBJ1-2 | TRBV21-1 | TGTGCCAGCAGCAAAACGGGTCGTTTTGTTAACTATGGCTACACCTTC | CASSKTGRFVNYGYTF
- | - | TRBJ2-2 | TRBV7-8 | TGTGCCAGCAGCTCAATAGGTACCGGGGAGCTGTTTTTT | CASSSIGTGELFF
TRBD2 | - | TRBJ2-4 | TRBV10-2 | TGCGCCAGCAGTTCAGAGCTAGCGGGTTTTAATTGGAACATTCAGTACTTC | CASSSELAGFNWNIQYF
- | - | TRBJ2-7 | TRBV27 | TGTGCCAGCAGTTTATGGGACGGAGCCACTACAGAGCAGTACTTC | CASSLWDGATTEQYF
TRBD2 | - | TRBJ2-7 | TRBV2 | TGTGCCAGTATGAGCGGGGGACTCTACGAGCAGTACTTC | CASMSGGLYEQYF
- | - | TRBJ2-1 | TRBV6-6 | TGTGCCAGCCGTTGGGGATCCTACAATGAGCAGTTCTTC | CASRWGSYNEQFF
- | once | TRBJ2-1 | TRBV6-4 | TGTGCCAGCAGTCTAGAATCGGGGGATCCCTACAATGAGCAGTTCTTC | CASSLESGDPYNEQFF
- | once | TRBJ2-7 | TRBV27 | TGTGCCAGCAGTTTGGGCCGCAACTACTACGAGCAGTACTTC | CASSLGRNYYEQYF
TRBD1 | - | TRBJ2-2 | TRBV15 | TGTGCCACCAGCAGACTCCCGGACAGGGGGCTTTTATTGTCCGGGGAGCTGTTTTTT | CATSRLPDRGLLLSGELFF
TRBD2 | - | TRBJ2-1 | TRBV27 | TGTGCCAGCAGTTCCGGGACTAGCGGGAGGGCCAATGAGCAGTTCTTC | CASSSGTSGRANEQFF
- | - | TRBJ2-3 | TRBV9 | TGTGCCAGCAGCGTCGATCTACGCACAGATACGCAGTATTTT | CASSVDLRTDTQYF
- | - | TRBJ2-7 | TRBV27 | TGTGCCAGCAGTCCAACTAGCTCCTACTACGAGCAGTACTTC | CASSPTSSYYEQYF
- | - | TRBJ2-1 | TRBV14 | TGTGCCAGCAGCCAAGAGGTTGAACGGGATCGGGCCTACAATGAGCAGTTCTTC | CASSQEVERDRAYNEQFF
TRBD2 | - | TRBJ2-7 | TRBV4-1 | TGCGCCAGCAGCCTTCAAGTGGCTAGCGGGAGTGAGCAGTACTTC | CASSLQVASGSEQYF
- | - | TRBJ2-1 | TRBV7-6 | TGTGCCAGCAGCTTAGTTTTGGGGAATGAGCAGTTCTTC | CASSLVLGNEQFF
- | few | TRBJ2-1 | TRBV11-3 | TGTGCCAGCAGCTTAGATGCCCCAACTAGTTGGAGCTCCTACAATGAGCAGTTCTTC | CASSLDAPTSWSSYNEQFF
TRBD2 | - | TRBJ2-1 | TRBV29-1 | TGCAGCGTTGTTGCCCCACCTGGCGGGGGGAGCGATGAGCAGTTCTTC | CSVVAPPGGGSDEQFF
- | - | TRBJ2-3 | TRBV9 | TGTGCCAGCAGCCTGTCGGGGGCGGCAGATACGCAGTATTTT | CASSLSGAADTQYF
- | once | TRBJ2-7 | TRBV9 | TGTGCCAGCAGCGTCGCCTATGACTACGAGCAGTACTTC | CASSVAYDYEQYF
- | - | TRBJ1-2 | TRBV5-4 | TGTGCCAGCTCCCCGCGAGTGGACTATGGCTACACCTTC | CASSPRVDYGYTF
- | - | TRBJ2-7 | TRBV2 | TGTGCCAGCAAATCCGGGGCGACGTCCTACGAGCAGTACTTC | CASKSGATSYEQYF
TRBD2 | - | TRBJ2-7 | TRBV2 | TGTGCCAGCAACTGGGAAACTAGCGGGATGTACGAGCAGTACTTC | CASNWETSGMYEQYF
TRBD2 | - | TRBJ2-7 | TRBV11-2 | TGTGCCAGCAGCTTAGGGGCTAGCGGGAGTTACGAGCAGTACTTC | CASSLGASGSYEQYF
- | - | TRBJ2-7 | TRBV2 | TGTGTCGTACGGGGAGCTAGCTCCTACGAGCAGTACTTC | CVVRGASSYEQYF
- | - | TRBJ2-5 | TRBV12-1 | TGTGCCAGCAGCCCCCGGGGGGCGGTACAAGAGACCCAGTACTTC | CASSPRGAVQETQYF
TRBD2 | - | TRBJ2-1 | TRBV9 | TGTGCCAGCAGCGTCCAGCGGGAGGGAGGCAATGAGCAGTTCTTC | CASSVQREGGNEQFF
- | - | TRBJ2-3 | TRBV5-4 | TGTGCCAGCAGCCGGTACAGGGCAGGGACAGATACGCAGTATTTT | CASSRYRAGTDTQYF
- | - | TRBJ1-3 | TRBV10-3 | TGTGCCATCACCGAGAATGGGATTGGAAACACCATATATTTT | CAITENGIGNTIYF
TRBD2 | - | TRBJ2-7 | TRBV4-1 | TGCGCCAGCAGCCTTGGGACTAGCGGGAGCTACGAGCAGTACTTC | CASSLGTSGSYEQYF
TRBD2 | once | TRBJ2-1 | TRBV11-2 | TGTGCCAGCAGCTTATACCCGGGACTAGACCAAAATGAGCAGTTCTTC | CASSLYPGLDQNEQFF
- | - | TRBJ2-7 | TRBV19 | TGTGCCAGTAGTTTCGGACAGTCCTACGAGCAGTACTTC | CASSFGQSYEQYF
- | - | TRBJ2-7 | TRBV7-9 | TGTGCCAGCAGCTTAGCGTGGGGGGCTGGGGAGCAGTACTTC | CASSLAWGAGEQYF